One sample yielded the 26 T cell receptor beta chains listed below, sequenced in a study of Graves' ophthalmopathy and Graves' hyperthyroidism. Amplification of the TCR beta CDR3 regions used RNA transcripts (as template). RT-PCR was first run with HTBI primers, then multiplex PCR in a second round. TCRdb independently ran MiXCR on the multiplex PCR reads; one entry per CDR3 protein. The sample has about 740,000 distinct CDR3 sequences; approximately 40% are singletons. Sequences were obtained from peripheral blood. Receptors originate from an adult man with Graves' ophthalmopathy.

The rearrangement joins TRBV20-1 to TRBJ1-2; D not resolved. The CDR3 extends over 13 amino acids. In germline, CDR1 is DFQATT, CDR2 SNEGSKA (reference sequence). With 3 bases removed from V and 5 bases from J, the gap between germline ends came to 13 bases. The CDR3 loop reads CSASRRNGYGYTF. The CDR3 DNA reads as TGCAGTGCTAGCCGCCGGAACGGATATGGCTACACCTTC.

The V call is TRBV2, the J call TRBJ2-7, with D perhaps matching TRBD1 (5 bases). The CDR3 is 14 residues long. Per germline, CDR1 SNHLY and CDR2 FYNNEI. V was clipped by 6 bases and J by 6 bases, with 18 bases between them. CDR3 sequence: CASSQQSATGEQYF. The CDR3 DNA is TGTGCCAGCAGCCAACAGAGTGCTACAGGCGAGCAGTACTTC. The whole variable domain, filled in from reference TRBV2 and TRBJ2-7, reads EPEVTQTPSHQVTQMGQEVILRCVPISNHLYFYWYRQILGQKVEFLVSFYNNEISEKSEIFDDQFSVERPDGSNFTLKIRSTKLEDSAMYFCASSQQSATGEQYFGPGTRLTVT.

This clonotype has ten or more counts. The V gene is TRBV2, the J gene TRBJ1-1; D remains unclear. The length of the CDR3 is 12 residues. CDR1 SNHLY and CDR2 FYNNEI come from the germline V gene. V lost 7 bases to trimming and J lost 1 base, with 7 bases between them. This CDR3 reads CASTRQNTEAFF. For the CDR3, the DNA is TGTGCCAGCACCCGACAGAACACTGAAGCTTTCTTT.

A remark on this clonotype: One end of the junction is discordant with germline, which a read error may explain. The V call is TRBV10-3, the J call TRBJ1-6, with TRBD1 as a possible D gene (5 bases). The CDR3 has 14 residues. The V gene's germline CDR1 is ENHRY and CDR2 SYGVKD. This chain's CDR3 is CASSNDRSNSPLHF. The CDR3 nucleotides are TGTGCCAGCAGTAATGACAGATCTAATTCACCCCTCCACTTT.

The table lists this clonotype with many counts. The chain is built from TRBV7-9 and TRBJ1-1; D unresolved. Germline-derived CDR1 and CDR2 are SEHNR and FQNEAQ (reference sequence). Trimming shortened V by 3 bases and J by 3 bases, and 11 bases separated the two germline ends. This CDR3 has 14 residues. The CDR3 DNA reads TGTGCCAGCAGCTTGTCCCTTAGGGACACTGAAGCTTTCTTT. This gives the protein CASSLSLRDTEAFF.

This clonotype was seen many times. This chain links TRBV20-1 with TRBJ2-5; 10 bases are a match to TRBD1. The germline V gene encodes CDR1 DFQATT and CDR2 SNEGSKA (reference sequence). The CDR3 is 15 amino acids. Losses at the gene ends were 3 bases for V and 5 bases for J; bases not matched to a gene: 9. In nucleotides, the CDR3 is TGCAGTGCTAGGGACGGGACAGGGGAGACGGAGACCCAGTACTTC. It codes for CSARDGTGETETQYF.

This clonotype was recorded at least ten times. V usage is TRBV12-3 or TRBV12-4 and J usage is TRBJ1-5; D uncertain. The CDR3 has 12 residues. V lost 0 bases and J 6 bases, leaving 3 bases between the germline ends. In DNA, the CDR3 is TGTGCCAGCAGTTTAGCGACTCAGCCCCAGCATTTT. Encoded protein: CASSLATQPQHF.

This clonotype was observed many times. This chain uses TRBV7-8 with TRBJ1-2; no reliable D call. The ends were cut back, 4 bases at V and 4 bases at J, with 16 bases in the middle. Germline V gives CDR1 SGHVS, CDR2 FQNEAQ. CDR3 length: 15 residues. CDR3 nucleotide sequence: TGTGCCAGCAGCTCGGGGTCAGAAGGGCTCTATGGCTACACCTTC. Amino acids: CASSSGSEGLYGYTF.

The rearrangement uses TRBV25-1 and TRBJ1-1; weak D call: TRBD1 (6 bases). The CDR3 totals 14 residues. Between the trimmed V and J ends, which lost 3 bases and 14 bases, there was a span of 22 bases. Germline values: CDR1 MGHDK, CDR2 SYGVNS. The CDR3 region is CASSDSAGDNLRFF. CDR3 DNA: TGTGCCAGCAGTGATAGTGCCGGGGACAATCTCCGCTTCTTT.

This clonotype was detected only a few times. DNA of the CDR3: TGTGCCACCACTGAAGGAGGAGGGGTGTATGGCTACACCTTC. The encoded protein is CATTEGGGVYGYTF. The chain has TRBV15 and TRBJ1-2, with a possible D match to TRBD1 (5 bases). CDR3 size: 14 residues. With 7 bases removed from V and 5 bases from J, the gap between germline ends came to 17 bases. Per the germline V gene, CDR1 is LNHNV and CDR2 is YYDKDF (reference sequence).

This clonotype came up many times. V is TRBV20-1 and J is TRBJ2-7; no reliable D call. The CDR3 covers 13 residues. Trimming pared 2 bases from V and 0 bases from J, leaving 8 bases between. Germline-derived CDR1 and CDR2 are DFQATT and SNEGSKA (reference sequence). The CDR3 reads CSARKVLSYEQYF. The CDR3 DNA follows: TGCAGTGCTAGAAAGGTCCTCTCCTACGAGCAGTACTTC.

The J gene is TRBJ2-5, the V gene TRBV14; the D gene could be TRBD1 or TRBD2 (6 bases each). Looked up from germline, CDR1 is SGHDN and CDR2 is FVKESK. Trimming pared 4 bases from V and 4 bases from J, leaving 25 bases between. The CDR3 has 18 amino acids. The CDR3: CASSLRTGTGAFGETQYF. CDR3 DNA sequence: TGTGCCAGCAGCCTAAGAACCGGGACGGGGGCTTTCGGAGAGACCCAGTACTTC.

This chain connects TRBV12-3 or TRBV12-4 to TRBJ1-1, with D possibly TRBD1 on 5 matching bases. The CDR3 contains 13 residues. The ends were cut back, 6 bases at V and 6 bases at J, with 14 bases in the middle. CDR3 region: CASRGRGNAEAFF. The CDR3, as DNA: TGTGCCAGCAGGGGACGGGGGAATGCTGAAGCTTTCTTT.

J is TRBJ2-5 and V is TRBV7-9, with D perhaps TRBD2 (6 bases). Germline CDR1 is SEHNR and CDR2 is FQNEAQ (reference sequence). The CDR3 is made up of 16 amino acids. Trimming removed 6 bases at V and 0 bases at J, with 17 bases between. The CDR3 nucleotides are TGTGCCAGCAGAATACTCGGGGGACTTCACCAAGAGACCCAGTACTTC. The encoded protein is CASRILGGLHQETQYF.

The chain joins TRBV29-1 to TRBJ2-3; D is ambiguous. V lost 1 base and J lost 4, with 12 bases in between. Per germline, CDR1 SQVTM and CDR2 ANQGSEA. This CDR3 has 14 amino acids. CDR3 coding DNA: TGCAGCGTTGAAGGAATAGGCTCGGCAGATACGCAGTATTTT. Amino acids: CSVEGIGSADTQYF.

This clonotype has a handful of counts. The chain carries TRBV5-6 and TRBJ1-4, with a weak D call TRBD1 (5 bases). This CDR3 has 13 residues. Germline V gene lookup returns CDR1 SGHDT and CDR2 YYEEEE. The V end lost 3 bases, the J end lost 8 bases, and 11 bases lay between the germline ends. CDR3 loop: CASSSGTQEKLFF. In DNA, the CDR3 is TGTGCCAGCAGCTCCGGGACTCAGGAAAAACTGTTTTTT. The variable domain in full, with the rest retrieved from reference TRBV5-6 and TRBJ1-4, is DAGVTQSPTHLIKTRGQQVTLRCSPKSGHDTVSWYQQALGQGPQFIFQYYEEEERQRGNFPDRFSGHQFPNYSSELNVNALLLGDSALYLCASSSGTQEKLFFGSGTQLSVL.

The J gene is TRBJ2-5, the V gene TRBV19; TRBD2 aligns across 8 bases. The CDR3 contains 14 residues. CDR1 is LNHDA and CDR2 is SQIVND in the germline V gene (reference sequence). V lost 3 bases, J lost 4 bases, and 4 bases stayed unmatched. CDR3 nucleotides: TGTGCCAGTAGTATGGTTCTAGCGGGAGAGACCCAGTACTTC. Encoded protein: CASSMVLAGETQYF.

The table lists this clonotype with a few counts. The V gene is TRBV25-1, the J gene TRBJ1-6; a possible D gene is TRBD1 (5 bases). This CDR3 spans 15 amino acids. The germline V gene encodes CDR1 MGHDK and CDR2 SYGVNS. The V and J ends lost 3 bases and 7 bases respectively, with 13 bases between them. CDR3: CASSDSAGGNSPLHF. For the CDR3, the DNA is TGTGCCAGCAGTGATAGTGCCGGGGGGAATTCACCCCTCCACTTT.

There are many counts of this clonotype. V usage is TRBV7-2 and J usage is TRBJ2-7; 8 positions agree with TRBD1. Germline V gives CDR1 SGHTA, CDR2 FQGNSA. This CDR3 spans 14 amino acids. V gave up 7 bases and J gave up 1 base; unmatched junction bases: 6. The CDR3: CASKTGQESYEQYF. The CDR3 bases are TGTGCCAGCAAAACGGGACAGGAGTCCTACGAGCAGTACTTC.

The V call is TRBV5-6, the J call TRBJ1-1; unclear D gene. The CDR3 has 15 residues. The germline gives CDR1 SGHDT, CDR2 YYEEEE. The V end lost 4 bases, the J end lost 4 bases, and 17 bases lay between the germline ends. Here the CDR3 DNA reads TGTGCCAGCAGCCCAGAGGTATCTACGAGCACTGAAGCTTTCTTT. This gives the protein CASSPEVSTSTEAFF.

This clonotype came up many times. The J gene is TRBJ1-1, the V gene TRBV7-6; D is possibly TRBD1 (5 bases). Trimming removed 5 bases at V and 0 bases at J, with 10 bases between. CDR1 SGHVS and CDR2 FNYEAQ come from the germline V gene. The CDR3 totals 14 residues. CDR3 nucleotide sequence: TGTGCCAGCAGCCGCGACAGTATGAACACTGAAGCTTTCTTT. It specifies CASSRDSMNTEAFF.

This clonotype was recorded a few times. V is TRBV4-3 and J is TRBJ2-7, with D unresolved. Germline lookup yields CDR1 LGHNA and CDR2 YSLEER. V lost 0 bases to trimming and J lost 1 base, with 16 bases between them. The CDR3 length is 17 residues. In DNA form, the CDR3 reads TGCGCCAGCAGCCAAGATGTCGTGCTTATGGGGTCCTACGAGCAGTACTTC. Translating gives CASSQDVVLMGSYEQYF.

This clonotype was seen at least ten times. The DNA of the CDR3 is TGTGCCAGCAGTGAGGCTGAGCGGACACGCGAGCAGTACTTC. Amino acids: CASSEAERTREQYF. The chain is built from TRBV2 and TRBJ2-7, with D possibly called TRBD1 or TRBD2 (5 bases each). Germline-derived CDR1 and CDR2 are SNHLY and FYNNEI. Trimming took off 3 bases at V and 6 bases at J, with 15 bases between the two ends. This CDR3 has 14 residues. Full variable domain (remainder filled in from reference TRBV2 and TRBJ2-7): EPEVTQTPSHQVTQMGQEVILRCVPISNHLYFYWYRQILGQKVEFLVSFYNNEISEKSEIFDDQFSVERPDGSNFTLKIRSTKLEDSAMYFCASSEAERTREQYFGPGTRLTVT.

This chain joins TRBV20-1 and TRBJ1-3; 7 nucleotides align to TRBD1. J lost 5 bases, V lost 5 bases, and 9 bases had no gene match. The CDR3 sequence is 14 residues long. Germline CDR1 reads DFQATT; CDR2 reads SNEGSKA (reference sequence). The CDR3 reads CSAEMDRNRNTIYF. The CDR3, as DNA: TGCAGTGCTGAAATGGACAGGAACCGAAACACCATATATTTT.

Of note for this clonotype: At one end, the junction sequence differs from germline, possibly due to a read error. The chain carries TRBV7-2 and TRBJ2-5; D is possibly TRBD1 or TRBD2 (5 bases each). From germline, CDR1 is SGHTA and CDR2 FQGNSA. The length of the CDR3 is 14 residues. DNA of the CDR3: TGTGCCATCAGCTTGGGACCGTTGCAAGAGACCCAGTACTTC. The encoded protein is CAISLGPLQETQYF.

The chain links TRBV20-1 to TRBJ2-5; D remains ambiguous. Deletions cut 4 bases from V and 3 bases from J, with 12 bases between. The CDR3 totals 13 residues. Germline loops: CDR1 DFQATT, CDR2 SNEGSKA (reference sequence). The DNA of the CDR3 is TGCAGTGCTATACAAAGGCTAGAAGAGACCCAGTACTTC. It specifies CSAIQRLEETQYF.